Presented here are 22 T cell receptor beta chains from one specimen sequenced in a study of blood T cell repertoires in COVID-19. Profiled with immunoSEQ multiplex PCR; TCRdb holds only in-frame clones, not every one. Of about 140,000 clones listed, 86% are singletons. The sequencing input was peripheral blood. The origin of the receptors is a woman aged 60-75 years with acute or convalescent COVID-19.

V gene TRBV19 combines with J gene TRBJ1-6; D perhaps matches TRBD1 (5 bases). Germline V gene lookup returns CDR1 LNHDA and CDR2 SQIVND (reference sequence). There are 19 residues in the CDR3. The V gene lost 2 bases and the J gene lost 7 bases, with 24 bases spanning the gap. The CDR3 loop reads CASSITGAGMGFRNSPLHF. DNA for the CDR3: TGTGCCAGTAGTATAACTGGTGCAGGGATGGGATTCCGAAATTCACCCCTCCACTTT.

The chain uses TRBV11-3 and TRBJ2-5; 12 bases match TRBD1. Germline-derived CDR1 and CDR2 are SGHNT and YENEEA. J gave up 7 bases and V 0 bases, and 9 bases lay outside the gene matches. The CDR3 runs to 17 residues. The CDR3 region is CASSLDTGTGGLGTQYF. Written as DNA, the CDR3 is TGTGCCAGCAGCTTAGACACCGGGACAGGGGGCTTGGGGACCCAGTACTTC.

The rearrangement uses TRBV4-3 and TRBJ2-7; 7 positions agree with TRBD1. The CDR3 consists of 15 residues. Germline CDR1 reads LGHNA; CDR2 reads YSLEER. The V and J ends lost 3 bases and 2 bases, in that order; junction bases with no gene match: 7. CDR3 residues: CASSHDNTGAYEQYF. In DNA form, the CDR3 reads TGCGCCAGCAGCCACGACAACACAGGGGCCTACGAGCAGTACTTC.

This rearrangement joins TRBV10-1 to TRBJ2-2, with 8 bases fitting TRBD1. The CDR3 contains 15 residues. CDR1 and CDR2 (germline): WNHNN, SYGVQD (reference sequence). With 3 bases clipped from V and 7 bases from J, the junction kept 7 bases outside the gene matches. The CDR3 protein is CASSEAGGRDGELFF. The DNA for the CDR3 is TGCGCCAGCAGTGAAGCAGGGGGCCGGGACGGGGAGCTGTTTTTT.

The CDR3 sequence is CAKRPGAQETQYF. In DNA, the CDR3 is TGTGCCAAACGGCCAGGGGCCCAAGAGACCCAGTACTTC. The V and J genes are TRBV10-3 and TRBJ2-5; D possibly corresponds to TRBD1 (6 bases). In germline, CDR1 is ENHRY, CDR2 SYGVKD. The CDR3 covers 13 residues. Trimming pared 10 bases from V and 1 base from J, leaving 13 bases between.

The chain joins TRBV5-1 to TRBJ2-3; 11 nucleotides align to TRBD2. The germline CDR1 and CDR2 sequences are SGHRS and YFSETQ. The V segment lost 4 bases and the J segment 4 bases; nucleotides outside the gene matches: 8. The CDR3 sequence is 16 residues long. CDR3 sequence: CASSPGLAGGSDTQYF. The CDR3 nucleotides read TGCGCCAGCAGCCCAGGTCTAGCGGGGGGCTCAGATACGCAGTATTTT.

The chain recombines TRBV9 with TRBJ2-2; 7 positions match TRBD1. The CDR3 loop spans 14 amino acids. CDR1 and CDR2 from the germline V gene are SGDLS and YYNGEE. V trimming: 8 bases; J trimming: 9 bases; junction bases outside the gene matches: 13. CDR3 region: CASSLNLGGRELFF. The CDR3 DNA follows: TGTGCCAGTAGCCTAAATTTAGGGGGCCGGGAGCTGTTTTTT.

V and J are TRBV9 and TRBJ1-1; D might be TRBD1 (6 bases). Germline V gives CDR1 SGDLS, CDR2 YYNGEE. V dropped 4 bases and J dropped 2 bases, with 12 bases sitting between them. The length of the CDR3 is 14 residues. The CDR3 DNA is TGTGCCAGCAGCCGGACAGAGAAAAACACTGAAGCTTTCTTT. It encodes CASSRTEKNTEAFF.

This clone was detected only once. This chain uses TRBV3-1 (or the pseudogene TRBV3-2) with TRBJ2-1, with a weak D call TRBD1 (6 bases). CDR3 length: 15 residues. The V gene's germline CDR1 is LGHDT and CDR2 YNNKEL (reference sequence). The V end lost 0 bases, the J end lost 2 bases, and 8 bases lay between the germline ends. The CDR3 nucleotides read TGTGCCAGCAGCCAAGACAGGGGCCCCTACAATGAGCAGTTCTTC. Translated: CASSQDRGPYNEQFF.

The chain is built from TRBV4-1 and TRBJ2-2; D is undetermined. CDR1 MGHRA and CDR2 YSYEKL come from the germline V gene. The CDR3 consists of 16 residues. Trimming stripped 1 base from V and 0 bases from J, with 9 bases between. In DNA form, the CDR3 reads TGCGCCAGCAGCCAAGTTTTTGCAGCGAACACCGGGGAGCTGTTTTTT. Amino acids: CASSQVFAANTGELFF.

This clone was counted once. The genes are TRBV12-3 or TRBV12-4 and TRBJ1-2, with D uncertain. Trimming shortened V by 3 bases and J by 3 bases, and 8 bases separated the two germline ends. The CDR3 contains 13 residues. The CDR3: CASSLEGDYGYTF. The CDR3 DNA is TGTGCCAGCAGTTTGGAGGGCGACTATGGCTACACCTTC.

The genes are TRBV6-2 or TRBV6-3 and TRBJ2-5; no firm D call. The germline V and J ends were trimmed by 5 bases and 2 bases, with 6 bases remaining between them. The length of the CDR3 is 12 residues. Germline CDR1 reads MNHEY; CDR2 reads SVGEGT. The CDR3 reads CASSASQETQYF. The CDR3 region has the DNA TGTGCCAGCAGTGCGAGTCAAGAGACCCAGTACTTC.

The rearrangement links TRBV28 to TRBJ1-6; possible D gene TRBD1, 6 bases. Trimming took off 6 bases at V and 0 bases at J, with 18 bases between the two ends. The CDR3 length is 18 residues. The germline CDR1 and CDR2 sequences are MDHEN and SYDVKM. The CDR3 DNA reads TGTGCCAGCAGCGCCCCCGGACAGCCGAGCTCCTATAATTCACCCCTCCACTTT. It translates to CASSAPGQPSSYNSPLHF.

This clone appeared a single time. This sequence joins TRBV28 and TRBJ1-5; D perhaps matches TRBD1 (6 bases). In germline, CDR1 is MDHEN, CDR2 SYDVKM. Between the trimmed V and J ends, which lost 2 bases and 5 bases, there was a span of 10 bases. The CDR3 runs 14 residues. DNA for the CDR3: TGTGCCAGCAGTTTAGTGGGGGCTGATCAGCCCCAGCATTTT. Translating gives CASSLVGADQPQHF.

The chain carries TRBV6-2 or TRBV6-3 and TRBJ2-7, with TRBD1 matching 9 bases. Germline values: CDR1 MNHEY, CDR2 SVGEGT. J was trimmed by 6 bases and V by 0 bases; bases with no gene match: 12. The CDR3 totals 17 residues. The DNA for the CDR3 is TGTGCCAGCAGTTACTCGTCTGGACAGGGGATTCAGGGCGAGCAGTACTTC. This translates into CASSYSSGQGIQGEQYF.

This clone was observed a handful of times. The J gene is TRBJ1-3, the V gene TRBV19, with 8 bases that match TRBD1. The V segment lost 8 bases and the J segment 0 bases; nucleotides outside the gene matches: 6. Germline CDR1 and CDR2: LNHDA and SQIVND (reference sequence). The CDR3 runs 15 residues. In DNA, the CDR3 is TGTGCCAGTTCCCAGGGGGCCGTCTCTGGAAACACCATATATTTT. Translation: CASSQGAVSGNTIYF.

The CDR3 is CASSQGDRGPTGETQYF. The CDR3 DNA reads TGTGCCAGCAGCCAAGGGGACAGGGGGCCGACCGGCGAGACCCAGTACTTC. The chain employs TRBV3-1 (or the pseudogene TRBV3-2) and TRBJ2-5; TRBD1 matches at 12 bases. Looked up from germline, CDR1 is LGHDT and CDR2 is YNNKEL (reference sequence). The ends lost 1 base at V and 5 bases at J; junction bases unmatched: 8. This CDR3 comprises 17 residues.

This chain links TRBV6-5 with TRBJ2-3; D is ambiguous. V lost 0 bases and J lost 2, with 6 bases in between. This CDR3 is 14 amino acids long. Germline V CDR1 and CDR2: MNHEY, SVGAGI. CDR3 DNA sequence: TGTGCCAGCAGTTACTCGGCTTACACAGATACGCAGTATTTT. Translating gives CASSYSAYTDTQYF.

This sequence joins TRBV7-9 and TRBJ1-2; D not resolved. The V and J ends lost 1 base and 4 bases respectively, with 13 bases between them. Per germline, CDR1 SEHNR and CDR2 FQNEAQ (reference sequence). This CDR3 contains 15 residues. The CDR3 region is CASSLDGARFYGYTF. In DNA form, the CDR3 reads TGTGCCAGCAGCTTAGATGGAGCAAGATTCTATGGCTACACCTTC.

J is TRBJ1-3 and V is TRBV30, with D perhaps matching TRBD1 (5 bases). Germline values: CDR1 GTSNPN, CDR2 SVGIG (reference sequence). Deletions cut 3 bases from V and 0 bases from J, with 18 bases between. The CDR3 loop spans 17 amino acids. The CDR3 region is CAWRGQVQGSSGNTIYF. The CDR3, as DNA: TGTGCCTGGAGAGGGCAGGTTCAGGGAAGCTCTGGAAACACCATATATTTT.

V gene TRBV10-2 combines with J gene TRBJ1-1, with D uncertain. From germline, CDR1 is WSHSY and CDR2 SAAADI. The CDR3 runs 15 residues. V was trimmed by 3 bases and J by 1 base, leaving 12 bases between them. CDR3 sequence: CASSDPSGSNTEAFF. CDR3 DNA sequence: TGCGCCAGCAGTGACCCTTCAGGTTCGAACACTGAAGCTTTCTTT.

This sequence joins TRBV18 and TRBJ1-2; possible D gene TRBD1, 6 bases. V lost 1 base to trimming and J lost 6 bases, with 9 bases between them. CDR1 and CDR2 from the germline V gene are KGHSH and LQKENI. The CDR3 extends over 13 amino acids. The CDR3 region has the DNA TGTGCCAGCTCACCACGGCCAGGGGATGGCTACACCTTC. Translated, it gives CASSPRPGDGYTF. Full variable domain (outside the CDR3, taken from reference TRBV18 and TRBJ1-2): NAGVMQNPRHLVRRRGQEARLRCSPMKGHSHVYWYRQLPEEGLKFMVYLQKENIIDESGMPKERFSAEFPKEGPSILRIQQVVRGDSAAYFCASSPRPGDGYTFGSGTRLTVV.